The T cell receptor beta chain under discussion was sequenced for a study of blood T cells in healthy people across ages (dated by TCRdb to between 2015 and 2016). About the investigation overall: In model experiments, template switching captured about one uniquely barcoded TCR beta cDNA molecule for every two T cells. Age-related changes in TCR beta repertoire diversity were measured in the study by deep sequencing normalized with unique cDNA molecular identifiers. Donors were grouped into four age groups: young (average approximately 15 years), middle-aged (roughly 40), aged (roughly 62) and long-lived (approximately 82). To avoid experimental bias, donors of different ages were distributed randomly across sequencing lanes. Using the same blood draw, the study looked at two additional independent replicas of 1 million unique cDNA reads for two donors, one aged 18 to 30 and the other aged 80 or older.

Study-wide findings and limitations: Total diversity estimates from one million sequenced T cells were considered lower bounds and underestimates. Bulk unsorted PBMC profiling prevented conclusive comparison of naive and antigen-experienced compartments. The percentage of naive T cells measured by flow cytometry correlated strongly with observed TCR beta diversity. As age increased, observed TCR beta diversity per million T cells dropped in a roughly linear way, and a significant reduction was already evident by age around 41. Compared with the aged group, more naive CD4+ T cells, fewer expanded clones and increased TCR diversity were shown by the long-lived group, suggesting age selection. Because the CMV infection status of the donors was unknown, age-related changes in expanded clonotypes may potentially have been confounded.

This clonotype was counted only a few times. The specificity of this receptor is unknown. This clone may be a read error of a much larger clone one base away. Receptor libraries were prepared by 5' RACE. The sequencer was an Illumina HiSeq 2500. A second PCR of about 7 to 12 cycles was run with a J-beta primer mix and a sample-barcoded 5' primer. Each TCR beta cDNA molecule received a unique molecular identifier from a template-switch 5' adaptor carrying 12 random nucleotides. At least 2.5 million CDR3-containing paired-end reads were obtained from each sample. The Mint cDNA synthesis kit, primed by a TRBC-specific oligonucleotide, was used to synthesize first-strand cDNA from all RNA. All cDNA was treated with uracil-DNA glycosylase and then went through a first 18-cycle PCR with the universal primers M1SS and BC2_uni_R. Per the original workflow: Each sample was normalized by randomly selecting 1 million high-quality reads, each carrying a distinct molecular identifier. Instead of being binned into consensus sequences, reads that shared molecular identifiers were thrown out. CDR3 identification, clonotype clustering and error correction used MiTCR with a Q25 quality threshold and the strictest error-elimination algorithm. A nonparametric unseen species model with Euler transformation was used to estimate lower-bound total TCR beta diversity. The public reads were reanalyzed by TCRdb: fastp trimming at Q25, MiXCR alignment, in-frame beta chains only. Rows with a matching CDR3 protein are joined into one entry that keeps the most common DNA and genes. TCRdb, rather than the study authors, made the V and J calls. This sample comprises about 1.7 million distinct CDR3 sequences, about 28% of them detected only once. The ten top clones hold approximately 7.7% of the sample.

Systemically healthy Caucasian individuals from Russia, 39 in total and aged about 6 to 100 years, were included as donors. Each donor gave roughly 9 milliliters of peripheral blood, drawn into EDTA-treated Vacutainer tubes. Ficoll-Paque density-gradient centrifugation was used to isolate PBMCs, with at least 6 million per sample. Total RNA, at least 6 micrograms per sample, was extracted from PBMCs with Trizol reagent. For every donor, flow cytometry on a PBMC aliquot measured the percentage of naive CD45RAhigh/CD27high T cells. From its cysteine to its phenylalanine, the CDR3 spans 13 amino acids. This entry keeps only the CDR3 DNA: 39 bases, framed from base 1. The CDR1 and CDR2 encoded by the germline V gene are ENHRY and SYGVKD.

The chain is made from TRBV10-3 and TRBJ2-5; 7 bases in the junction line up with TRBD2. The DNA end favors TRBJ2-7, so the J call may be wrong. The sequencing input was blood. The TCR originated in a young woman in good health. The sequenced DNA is TGTGCCAGCAGAGACAGCGGGAACGACGAGCAGTACTTC. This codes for CASRDSGNDEQYF.